This T cell receptor beta chain is drawn from a study of blood T cells in healthy people across ages. Study-wide points: As age increased, TCR beta diversity per million T cells fell in a roughly linear fashion. PBMCs went unsorted, and a conclusive naive versus antigen-experienced comparison was therefore prevented.

This clonotype was counted many times. No antigen is known for it. Each sample had at least 6 million PBMCs isolated. With a J-beta primer mix and a sample-barcoded 5' primer, a second PCR ran roughly 7 to 11 cycles. TCRdb processed the 5' RACE reads anew with MiXCR; each CDR3 protein has one entry. The sample comprises 1,800,000 or so distinct CDR3 sequences, 39% of which are singletons, and around 23% rests with the top ten. The V and J ends lost 8 bases and 3 bases, in that order; junction bases with no gene match: 7. This CDR3 contains 13 residues. The V gene's germline CDR1 is KGHSH and CDR2 LQKENI.

V is TRBV18 and J is TRBJ2-7; TRBD2 aligns across 7 bases. The sample was blood. The clonotype originates from a human donor in good health. Here the CDR3 DNA reads TGTGCCAGCAGCCCGGGGGAGGGCTACGAGCAGTACTTC. It codes for CASSPGEGYEQYF.